One and the same sample provided the 3 T cell receptor beta chains below, sequenced in a study of T cell responses to AZD1222 COVID-19 vaccine. Produced via immunoSEQ multiplex PCR; TCRdb's table is partial and in-frame only. The table includes over 100,000 clones, around 91% detected once. The source was peripheral blood, collected on day 0 of AZD1222 vaccination. The source is an adult in good health.

This clone was found once. The chain has TRBV6-5 and TRBJ1-1; TRBD1 matches at 9 bases. The CDR3 length is 13 residues. Germline CDR1 is MNHEY and CDR2 is SVGAGI. The J segment lost 4 bases and the V segment lost 8 bases, leaving 5 bases of the junction unmatched. This CDR3 reads CASRTGVLTEAFF. The DNA of the CDR3 is TGTGCCAGCCGGACAGGGGTGCTCACTGAAGCTTTCTTT.

CDR3 nucleotide sequence: TGTGCCAGCAGCACAAGGGGGGGCCGGAACGAGCAGTACTTC. The encoded protein is CASSTRGGRNEQYF. V is TRBV7-6 and J is TRBJ2-7; possibly TRBD2 for D (7 bases). V was clipped by 5 bases and J by 5 bases, with 16 bases between them. This CDR3 has 14 amino acids. CDR1 is SGHVS and CDR2 is FNYEAQ in the germline V gene.

The V gene is TRBV7-8, the J gene TRBJ2-7; no definite D call. V dropped 5 bases and J dropped 4 bases, with 12 bases sitting between them. The CDR3 runs 13 residues. Germline V gene sequence: CDR1 SGHVS, CDR2 FQNEAQ. CDR3 sequence reads: CASSPEQFYEQYV. CDR3 in DNA: TGTGCCAGCAGCCCAGAACAATTTTACGAGCAGTACGTC.